This T cell receptor beta chain was captured by sequencing in a study of blood T cells in healthy people across ages. Whole-study results and caveats: With donor CMV status unknown, expanded clonotype changes were possibly confounded. Researchers said unsorted PBMCs prevented a conclusive naive versus antigen-experienced comparison.

Then a second PCR, running about 6 to 12 cycles, was carried out with a sample-barcoded 5' primer and a J-beta primer mix. A tag from a template-switch adaptor with 12 random nucleotides marked each cDNA molecule. TCRdb re-derived calls from the 5' RACE reads in MiXCR, one entry per CDR3 protein. The sample includes around 620,000 distinct CDR3 sequences, 27% of them seen just once. Regarding this clonotype: Its antigen remains unidentified.

CDR1 is DFQATT, CDR2 SNEGSKA, per germline (reference sequence). The CDR3 consists of 13 residues. Trimming took 1 base from V and 7 from J, leaving 8 bases between them. The sequence came from a woman aged 70 to 79 in good health. Sequences were obtained from blood. The chain recombines TRBV20-1 with TRBJ1-6; D remains unclear. CDR3 loop: CSARGARNSPLHF. The CDR3, as DNA: TGCAGTGCTAGAGGGGCGAGAAATTCACCCCTCCACTTT.